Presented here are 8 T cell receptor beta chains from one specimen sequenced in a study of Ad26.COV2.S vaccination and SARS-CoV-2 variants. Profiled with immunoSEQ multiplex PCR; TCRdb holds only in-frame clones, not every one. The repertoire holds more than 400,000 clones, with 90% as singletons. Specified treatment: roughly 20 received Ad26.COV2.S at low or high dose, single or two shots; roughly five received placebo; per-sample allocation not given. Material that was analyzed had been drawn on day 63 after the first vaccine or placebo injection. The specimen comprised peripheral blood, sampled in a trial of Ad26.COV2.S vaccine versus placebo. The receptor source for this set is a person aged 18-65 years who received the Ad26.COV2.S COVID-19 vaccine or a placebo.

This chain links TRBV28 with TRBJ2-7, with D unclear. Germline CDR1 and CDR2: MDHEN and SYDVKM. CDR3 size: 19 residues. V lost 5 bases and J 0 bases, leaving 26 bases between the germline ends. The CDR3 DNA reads TGTGCCAGCAGTGCGGCCCCAAGCAAAGCTAGTTGGAGCTCCTACGAGCAGTACTTC. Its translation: CASSAAPSKASWSSYEQYF. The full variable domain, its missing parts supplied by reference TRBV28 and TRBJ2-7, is DVKVTQSSRYLVKRTGEKVFLECVQDMDHENMFWYRQDPGLGLRLIYFSYDVKMKEKGDIPEGYSVSREKKERFSLILESASTNQTSMYLCASSAAPSKASWSSYEQYFGPGTRLTVT.

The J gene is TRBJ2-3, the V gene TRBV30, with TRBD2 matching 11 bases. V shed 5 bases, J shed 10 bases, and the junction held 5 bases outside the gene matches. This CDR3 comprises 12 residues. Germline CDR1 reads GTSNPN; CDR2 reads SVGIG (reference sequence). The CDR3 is CAWERGLAAQYF. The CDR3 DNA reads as TGTGCCTGGGAAAGGGGACTAGCGGCGCAGTATTTT.

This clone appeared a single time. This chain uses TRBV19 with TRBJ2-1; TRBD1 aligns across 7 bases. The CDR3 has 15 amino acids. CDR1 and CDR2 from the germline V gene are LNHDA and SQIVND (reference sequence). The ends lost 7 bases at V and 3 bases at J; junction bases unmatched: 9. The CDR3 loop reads CASKSLNRGYNEQFF. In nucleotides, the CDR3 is TGTGCCAGTAAATCCCTGAACAGGGGCTACAATGAGCAGTTCTTC.

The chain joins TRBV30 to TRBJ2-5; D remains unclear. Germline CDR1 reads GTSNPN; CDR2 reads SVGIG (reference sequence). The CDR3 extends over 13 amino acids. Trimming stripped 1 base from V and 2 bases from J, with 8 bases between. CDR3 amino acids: CAWSGPGQETQYF. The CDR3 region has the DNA TGTGCCTGGAGTGGTCCAGGACAAGAGACCCAGTACTTC.

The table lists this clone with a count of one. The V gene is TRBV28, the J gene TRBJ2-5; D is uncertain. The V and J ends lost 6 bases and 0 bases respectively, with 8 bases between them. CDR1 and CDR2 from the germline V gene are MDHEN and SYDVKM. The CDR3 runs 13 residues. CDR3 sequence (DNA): TGTGCCAGCAGCCTCGGACACCAAGAGACCCAGTACTTC. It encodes CASSLGHQETQYF.

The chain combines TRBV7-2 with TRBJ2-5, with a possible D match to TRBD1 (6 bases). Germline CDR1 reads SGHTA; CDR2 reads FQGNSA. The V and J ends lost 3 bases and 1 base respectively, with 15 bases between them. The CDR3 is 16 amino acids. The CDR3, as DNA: TGTGCCAGCAGCTTCCCTCTAGGGGGACCCCAAGAGACCCAGTACTTC. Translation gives CASSFPLGGPQETQYF.

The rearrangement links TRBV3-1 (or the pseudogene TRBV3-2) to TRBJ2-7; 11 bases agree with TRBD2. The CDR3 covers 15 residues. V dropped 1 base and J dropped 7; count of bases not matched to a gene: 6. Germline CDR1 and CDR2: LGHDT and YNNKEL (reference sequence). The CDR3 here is CASSQGFASGGEQYF. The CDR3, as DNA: TGTGCCAGCAGCCAAGGTTTCGCTAGCGGGGGGGAGCAGTACTTC.

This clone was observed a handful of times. CDR3 sequence: CASSISQGAIGTEAFF. CDR3 bases: TGTGCCAGTAGTATATCCCAGGGGGCAATTGGCACTGAAGCTTTCTTT. The chain has TRBV19 and TRBJ1-1, with TRBD1 matching 8 bases. The CDR3 runs 16 residues. Germline CDR1 reads LNHDA; CDR2 reads SQIVND (reference sequence). Trimming removed 2 bases from V and 4 bases from J; junction bases left unmatched: 9.